This T cell receptor beta chain was sequenced during a study of cytomegalovirus exposure and HLA in healthy donors. On the study more broadly: Genotyping of more than 300 donors showed that roughly 80% belonged to the Caucasian-associated ancestry cluster. Study-level points and caveats: A likely sequencing artifact accounted for one observed cluster of highly shared sequence variants. Reportedly, HLA-A and HLA-B alleles of most subjects were accurately predicted from TCR beta. Rare TCR sequences predominated, though certain public TCRs were found in many donors.

The germline V gene has CDR1 SGHDT and CDR2 YYEEEE. Unmatched junction bases numbered 5, after V lost 4 bases and J lost 9 bases. The CDR3 is made up of 15 amino acids. Concerning this clone: The target antigen is unknown.

The PCR ran on 60 Vbeta and 13 Jbeta primers. Only in-frame clones appear in the TCRdb table, and some are missing; sequencing was by immunoSEQ multiplex PCR. The table includes 95,000 to 150,000 clones, around three quarters detected once. Sequencing used PBMCs. The chain employs TRBV5-6 and TRBJ1-6, with 12 bases aligning to TRBD1. This receptor was identified in a man aged 25-40 years in good health and CMV-seronegative. DNA for the CDR3: TGTGCCAGCAGCAAGGGACAGGGGGCAGGTTCACCCCTCCACTTT. Protein sequence: CASSKGQGAGSPLHF.